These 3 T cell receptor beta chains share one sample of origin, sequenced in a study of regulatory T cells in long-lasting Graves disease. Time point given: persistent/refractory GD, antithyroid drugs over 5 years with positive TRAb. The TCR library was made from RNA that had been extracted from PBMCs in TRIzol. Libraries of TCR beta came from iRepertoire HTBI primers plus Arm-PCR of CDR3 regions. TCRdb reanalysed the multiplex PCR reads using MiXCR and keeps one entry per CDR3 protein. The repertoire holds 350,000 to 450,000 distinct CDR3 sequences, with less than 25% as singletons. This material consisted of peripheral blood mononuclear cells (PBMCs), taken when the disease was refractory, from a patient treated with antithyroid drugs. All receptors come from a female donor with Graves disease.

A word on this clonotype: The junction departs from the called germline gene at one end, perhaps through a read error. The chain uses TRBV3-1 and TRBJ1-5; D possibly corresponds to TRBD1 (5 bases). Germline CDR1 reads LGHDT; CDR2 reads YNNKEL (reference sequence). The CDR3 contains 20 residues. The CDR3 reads CANSRINRTHPYPSNQPQHF. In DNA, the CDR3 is TGTGCCAACAGCCGCATAAACAGGACCCACCCCTACCCGAGCAATCAGCCCCAGCATTTT.

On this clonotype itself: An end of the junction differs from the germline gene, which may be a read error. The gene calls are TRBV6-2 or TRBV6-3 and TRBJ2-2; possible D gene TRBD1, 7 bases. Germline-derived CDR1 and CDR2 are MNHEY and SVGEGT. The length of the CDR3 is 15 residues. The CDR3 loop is CASSTVSDRTGGLFF. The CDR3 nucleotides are TGTGCCAGCAGTACAGTATCGGACAGGACCGGGGGGCTGTTTTTT.

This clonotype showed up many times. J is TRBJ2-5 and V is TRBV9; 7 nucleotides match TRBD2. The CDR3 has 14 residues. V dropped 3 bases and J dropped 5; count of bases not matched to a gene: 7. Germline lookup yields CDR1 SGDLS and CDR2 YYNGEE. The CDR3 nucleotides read TGTGCCAGCAGCGGCAGCGGGGCAGGCGAGACCCAGTACTTC. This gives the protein CASSGSGAGETQYF. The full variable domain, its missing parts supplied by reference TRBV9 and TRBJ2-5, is DSGVTQTPKHLITATGQRVTLRCSPRSGDLSVYWYQQSLDQGLQFLIQYYNGEERAKGNILERFSAQQFPDLHSELNLSSLELGDSALYFCASSGSGAGETQYFGPGTRLLVL.